This paragraph reports one T cell receptor (beta chain). No antigen is known for it. This record belongs to a study of T cells expressing NK-cell markers. Whole-study context: Cells sorted as CD3+CD56+NKG2C+, CD3+CD56+NKG2C- and CD3+CD56-NKG2C+ T cells supplied the TCR beta repertoires. Sequenced donors, eight in total, included seven who were HCMV-seropositive and one who was seronegative. The study's findings and limits: A range of 1.0-7.0% of CD8+ T cells consisted of dominant NKG2C+ clonotypes in 5 to 7 donors.

There are 14 residues in the CDR3. Germline V gives CDR1 MGHDK, CDR2 SYGVNS. Libraries used 5'RACE template switching adding universal primer site and UMIs. Using the 5' RACE reads, TCRdb records one entry per CDR3 protein without DNA. The sample table sets out 350,000 to 500,000 distinct CDR3 sequences. This sequence joins TRBV25-1 and TRBJ1-3; TCRdb reports TRBD1, a call that lacks DNA to check it against. This clonotype was obtained from a woman between 18 and 75 years old in good health. Sequencing was done on a sample of blood T cells: a sorted CD56 or NKG2C T cell subset, CD4+ or CD8+ T cells, or bulk PBMC T cells (not recorded which). The CDR3 region is CASAARGPGNTIYF.